This TCR beta chain was recovered during a study of blood T cell repertoires in COVID-19. V was pared by 6 bases and J by 4 bases, with 19 bases between. Germline V gene sequence: CDR1 MDHEN, CDR2 SYDVKM. This CDR3 contains 15 residues. Data came from immunoSEQ multiplex PCR; TCRdb stores just in-frame clones and leaves some out. The table lists 150,000 to 200,000 clones, roughly 84% of them singletons, with 1.5% to 1.9% in the top ten. The material sequenced was peripheral blood. The chain joins TRBV28 to TRBJ2-7, with D perhaps matching TRBD1 (7 bases). The TCR originated in a human donor in a cohort sampled during active COVID-19. CDR3 protein: CASRTMTTGRYEQYF. In nucleotides, the CDR3 is TGTGCCAGCAGGACGATGACGACAGGGAGGTACGAGCAGTACTTC. Variable domain in full (rest from reference TRBV28 and TRBJ2-7): DVKVTQSSRYLVKRTGEKVFLECVQDMDHENMFWYRQDPGLGLRLIYFSYDVKMKEKGDIPEGYSVSREKKERFSLILESASTNQTSMYLCASRTMTTGRYEQYFGPGTRLTVT.